This T cell receptor (beta chain) was identified during a study of blood T cell repertoires in COVID-19. About the study: COVID-19 samples from acute and convalescent phases originated in the United States, Italy and Spain. PBMCs, B-cell-depleted T cells, or T cells provided the cDNA or gDNA that made up the material.

CDR3 length: 15 residues. CDR1 and CDR2 from the germline V gene are SGHRS and YFSETQ. Trimming shortened V by 4 bases and J by 0 bases, and 10 bases separated the two germline ends. Profiling relied on immunoSEQ multiplex PCR, and the TCRdb table lists in-frame clones only, not all of them. The repertoire holds 150,000 to 200,000 clones, with around 86% as singletons. The receptor was isolated from a woman aged 80 or older in a cohort sampled during active or convalescent COVID-19. Sequences were obtained from peripheral blood. This rearrangement joins TRBV5-1 to TRBJ1-4; no clear D gene. The CDR3 region is CASSTYSTTNEKLFF. CDR3 bases: TGCGCCAGCAGCACATACAGTACAACTAATGAAAAACTGTTTTTT.